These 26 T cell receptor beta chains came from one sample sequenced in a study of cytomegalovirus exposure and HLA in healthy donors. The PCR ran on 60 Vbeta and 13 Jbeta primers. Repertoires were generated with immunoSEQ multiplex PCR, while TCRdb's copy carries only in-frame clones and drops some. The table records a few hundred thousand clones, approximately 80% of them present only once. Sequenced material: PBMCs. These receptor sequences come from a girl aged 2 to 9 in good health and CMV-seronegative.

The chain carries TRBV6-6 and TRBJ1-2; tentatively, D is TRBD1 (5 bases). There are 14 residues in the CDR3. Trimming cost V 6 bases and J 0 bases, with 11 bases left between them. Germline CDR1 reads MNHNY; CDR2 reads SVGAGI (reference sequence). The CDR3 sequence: CASSASGTNYGYTF. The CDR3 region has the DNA TGTGCCAGCAGCGCCTCAGGGACTAACTATGGCTACACCTTC.

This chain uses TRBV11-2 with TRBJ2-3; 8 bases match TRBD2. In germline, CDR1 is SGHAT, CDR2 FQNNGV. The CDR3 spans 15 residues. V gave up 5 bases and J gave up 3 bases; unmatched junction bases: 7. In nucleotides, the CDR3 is TGTGCCAGCAGCCTCGGGGGGGCTCTTACAGATACGCAGTATTTT. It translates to CASSLGGALTDTQYF.

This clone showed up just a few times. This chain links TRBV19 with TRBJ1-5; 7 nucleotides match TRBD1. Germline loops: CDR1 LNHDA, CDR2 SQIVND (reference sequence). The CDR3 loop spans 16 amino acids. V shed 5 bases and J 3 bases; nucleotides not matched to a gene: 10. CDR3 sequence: CASSQGQGQFNQPQHF. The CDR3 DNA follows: TGTGCCAGTAGTCAAGGGCAGGGACAGTTCAATCAGCCCCAGCATTTT.

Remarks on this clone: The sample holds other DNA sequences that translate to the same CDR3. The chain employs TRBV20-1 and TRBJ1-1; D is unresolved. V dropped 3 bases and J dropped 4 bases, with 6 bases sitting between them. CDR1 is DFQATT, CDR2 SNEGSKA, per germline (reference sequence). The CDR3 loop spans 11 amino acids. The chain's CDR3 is CSARSRTEAFF. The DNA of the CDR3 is TGCAGTGCTAGGTCCCGCACTGAAGCTTTCTTT.

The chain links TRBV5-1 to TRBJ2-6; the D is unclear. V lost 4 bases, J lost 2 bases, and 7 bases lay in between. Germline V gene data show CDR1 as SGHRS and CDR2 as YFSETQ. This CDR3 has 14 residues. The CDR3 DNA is TGCGCCAGCAGCATTAGAGCTGGGGCCAACGTCCTGACTTTC. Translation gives CASSIRAGANVLTF.

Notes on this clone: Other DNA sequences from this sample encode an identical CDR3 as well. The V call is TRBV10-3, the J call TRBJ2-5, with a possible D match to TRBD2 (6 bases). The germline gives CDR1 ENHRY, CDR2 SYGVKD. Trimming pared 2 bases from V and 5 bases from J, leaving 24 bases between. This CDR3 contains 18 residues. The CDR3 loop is CAISEAAAGSGTQETQYF. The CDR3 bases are TGTGCCATCAGTGAGGCGGCAGCCGGGAGCGGCACCCAGGAGACCCAGTACTTC.

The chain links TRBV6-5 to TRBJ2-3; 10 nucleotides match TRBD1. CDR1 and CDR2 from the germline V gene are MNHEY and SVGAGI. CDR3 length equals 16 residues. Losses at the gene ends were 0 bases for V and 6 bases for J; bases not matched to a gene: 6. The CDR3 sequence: CASSYSHRTGGDTQYF. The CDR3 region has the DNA TGTGCCAGCAGTTACTCCCATCGGACAGGGGGGGATACGCAGTATTTT.

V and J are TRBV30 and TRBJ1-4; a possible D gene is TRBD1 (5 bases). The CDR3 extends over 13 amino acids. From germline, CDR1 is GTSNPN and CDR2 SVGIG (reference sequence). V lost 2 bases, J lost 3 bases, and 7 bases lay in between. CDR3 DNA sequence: TGTGCCTGGAGTCCAGGGCCTAATGAAAAACTGTTTTTT. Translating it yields CAWSPGPNEKLFF. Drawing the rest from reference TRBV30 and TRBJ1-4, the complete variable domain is SQTIHQWPATLVQPVGSPLSLECTVEGTSNPNLYWYRQAAGRGLQLLFYSVGIGQISSEVPQNLSASRPQDRQFILSSKKLLLSDSGFYLCAWSPGPNEKLFFGSGTQLSVL.

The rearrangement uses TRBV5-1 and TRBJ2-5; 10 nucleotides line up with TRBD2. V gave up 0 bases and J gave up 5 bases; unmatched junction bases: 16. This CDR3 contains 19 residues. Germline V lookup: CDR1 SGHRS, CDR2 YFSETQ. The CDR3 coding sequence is TGCGCCAGCAGCTTGGACTACTTCTTCTCTAGCGGGAGAAGGGAGACCCAGTACTTC. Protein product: CASSLDYFFSSGRRETQYF.

The CDR3 sequence: CASSLGRPMNTEAFF. The CDR3 nucleotides are TGTGCCAGCAGCTTGGGGAGGCCTATGAACACTGAAGCTTTCTTT. The gene calls are TRBV5-4 and TRBJ1-1, with D unresolved. Germline loops: CDR1 SGHNT, CDR2 YYREEE (reference sequence). CDR3 length: 15 residues. V was shortened by 0 bases and J by 0 bases, with 9 bases between the two germline ends.

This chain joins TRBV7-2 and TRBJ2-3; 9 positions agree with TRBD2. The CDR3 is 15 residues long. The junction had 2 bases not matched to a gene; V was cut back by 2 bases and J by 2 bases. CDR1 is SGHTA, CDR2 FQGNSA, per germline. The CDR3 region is CASSLPSGDTDTQYF. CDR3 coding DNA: TGTGCCAGCAGCTTACCTAGCGGGGACACAGATACGCAGTATTTT.

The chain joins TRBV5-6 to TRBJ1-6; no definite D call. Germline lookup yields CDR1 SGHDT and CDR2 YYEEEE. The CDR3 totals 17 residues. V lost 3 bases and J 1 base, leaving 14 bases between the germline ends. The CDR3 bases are TGTGCCAGCAGCTCCTACTCCCGGGGTTCCTATAATTCACCCCTCCACTTT. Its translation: CASSSYSRGSYNSPLHF.

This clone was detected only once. The CDR3 sequence: CASSRNTGELFF. DNA for the CDR3: TGTGCCAGCAGTCGGAACACCGGGGAGCTGTTTTTT. The V gene is TRBV27, the J gene TRBJ2-2; no reliable D call. Germline loops: CDR1 MNHEY, CDR2 SMNVEV (reference sequence). This CDR3 has 12 amino acids. V was clipped by 5 bases and J by 1 base, with 2 bases between them.

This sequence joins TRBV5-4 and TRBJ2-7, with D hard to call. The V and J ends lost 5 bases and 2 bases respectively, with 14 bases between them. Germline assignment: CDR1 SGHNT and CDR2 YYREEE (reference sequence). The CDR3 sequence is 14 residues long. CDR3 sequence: CASRIHKEAYEQYF. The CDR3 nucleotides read TGTGCCAGCAGAATTCACAAAGAGGCCTACGAGCAGTACTTC.

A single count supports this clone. The CDR3 DNA sequence: TGCGCCAGCAGCCAATCAATTTCGGGGGGGCCGGGAGATACGCAGTATTTT. Protein sequence: CASSQSISGGPGDTQYF. The genes are TRBV4-1 and TRBJ2-3; 8 bases are a match to TRBD2. The ends lost 2 bases at V and 5 bases at J; junction bases unmatched: 12. CDR1 is MGHRA and CDR2 is YSYEKL in the germline V gene. The CDR3 consists of 17 residues.

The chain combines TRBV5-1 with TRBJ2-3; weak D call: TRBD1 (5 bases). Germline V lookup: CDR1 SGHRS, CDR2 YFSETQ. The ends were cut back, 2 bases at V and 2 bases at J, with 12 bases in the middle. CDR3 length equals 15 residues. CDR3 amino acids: CASSFFLTDTDTQYF. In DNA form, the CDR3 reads TGCGCCAGCAGCTTCTTTCTGACAGACACAGATACGCAGTATTTT. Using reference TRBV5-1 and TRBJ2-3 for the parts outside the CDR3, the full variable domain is KAGVTQTPRYLIKTRGQQVTLSCSPISGHRSVSWYQQTPGQGLQFLFEYFSETQRNKGNFPGRFSGRQFSNSRSEMNVSTLELGDSALYLCASSFFLTDTDTQYFGPGTRLTVL.

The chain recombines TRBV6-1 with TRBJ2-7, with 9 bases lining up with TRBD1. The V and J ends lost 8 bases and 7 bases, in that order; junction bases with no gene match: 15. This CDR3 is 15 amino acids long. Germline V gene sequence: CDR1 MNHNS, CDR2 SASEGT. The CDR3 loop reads CASGMGGQGSTEQYF. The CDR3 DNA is TGTGCCAGCGGGATGGGGGGACAGGGCTCCACGGAGCAGTACTTC.

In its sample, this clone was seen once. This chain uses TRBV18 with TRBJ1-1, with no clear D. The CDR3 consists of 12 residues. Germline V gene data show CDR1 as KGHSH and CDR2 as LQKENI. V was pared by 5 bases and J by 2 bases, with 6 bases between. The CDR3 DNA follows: TGTGCCAGCTCAGGGCAAAACACTGAAGCTTTCTTT. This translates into CASSGQNTEAFF.

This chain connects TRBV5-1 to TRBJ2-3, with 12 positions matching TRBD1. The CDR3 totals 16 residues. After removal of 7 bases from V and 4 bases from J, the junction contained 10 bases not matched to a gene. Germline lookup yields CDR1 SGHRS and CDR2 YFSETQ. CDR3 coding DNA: TGCGCCAGCCGTCGATGGGGACAGGGGGCCGCAGATACGCAGTATTTT. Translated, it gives CASRRWGQGAADTQYF.

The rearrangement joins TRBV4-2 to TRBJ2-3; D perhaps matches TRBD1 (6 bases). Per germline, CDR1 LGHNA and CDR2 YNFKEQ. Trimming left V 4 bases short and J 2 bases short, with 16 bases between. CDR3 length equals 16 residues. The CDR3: CASSPGAGTITDTQYF. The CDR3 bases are TGTGCCAGCAGCCCTGGGGCTGGGACAATCACAGATACGCAGTATTTT.

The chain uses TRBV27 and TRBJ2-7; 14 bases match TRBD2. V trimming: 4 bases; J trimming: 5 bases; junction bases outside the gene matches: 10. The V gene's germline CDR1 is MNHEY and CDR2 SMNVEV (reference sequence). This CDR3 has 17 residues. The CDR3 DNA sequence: TGTGCCAGCAGTTCTGGGACTAGCGGGAGAAGTGCGCACGAGCAGTACTTC. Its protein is CASSSGTSGRSAHEQYF.

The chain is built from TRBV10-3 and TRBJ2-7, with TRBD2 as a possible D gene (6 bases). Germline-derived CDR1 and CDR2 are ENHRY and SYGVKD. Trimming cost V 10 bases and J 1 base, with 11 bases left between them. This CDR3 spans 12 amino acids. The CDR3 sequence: CATWRGSYEQYF. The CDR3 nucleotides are TGTGCCACCTGGAGGGGATCCTACGAGCAGTACTTC.

The CDR3 loop is CASLAGPPGTQYF. CDR3 DNA sequence: TGTGCCAGTCTAGCGGGACCTCCTGGAACCCAGTACTTC. The chain links TRBV2 to TRBJ2-5; 9 bases are shared with TRBD2. Trimming removed 9 bases from V and 8 bases from J; junction bases left unmatched: 10. This CDR3 contains 13 residues. The V gene's germline CDR1 is SNHLY and CDR2 FYNNEI.

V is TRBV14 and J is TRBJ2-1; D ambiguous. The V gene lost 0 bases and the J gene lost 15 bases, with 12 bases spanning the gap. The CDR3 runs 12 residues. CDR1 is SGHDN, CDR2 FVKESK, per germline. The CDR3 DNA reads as TGTGCCAGCAGCCAAGATCTCCTGGTAGCGTTCTTC. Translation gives CASSQDLLVAFF.

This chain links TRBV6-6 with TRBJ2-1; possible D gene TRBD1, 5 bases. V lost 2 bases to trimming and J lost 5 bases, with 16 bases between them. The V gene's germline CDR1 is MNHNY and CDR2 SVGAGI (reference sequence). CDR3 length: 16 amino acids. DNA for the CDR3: TGTGCCAGCAGTTACGTAGGGGCCCCGCCTGACAATGAGCAGTTCTTC. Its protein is CASSYVGAPPDNEQFF.

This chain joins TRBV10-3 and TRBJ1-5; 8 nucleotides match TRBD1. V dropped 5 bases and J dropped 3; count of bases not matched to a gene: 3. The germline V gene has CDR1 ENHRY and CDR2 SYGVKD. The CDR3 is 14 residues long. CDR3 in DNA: TGTGCCATCAGTCAGGGGGCTCCCAATCAGCCCCAGCATTTT. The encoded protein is CAISQGAPNQPQHF.